The clone carrying this T cell receptor (beta chain) was seen a handful of times. Its antigen is not identified. This sample is part of a study of response to subunit inactivated influenza vaccine. Notes on the study in general: There was a suggestion from the authors that each seasonal influenza vaccination recruits few new T cells.

The CDR3 runs 14 residues. Germline V gene data show CDR1 as LGHNA and CDR2 as YSLEER. V lost 1 base and J lost 7; bases outside the gene matches: 4. TCRdb re-analysed the RT-PCR reads in MiXCR, keeping a single row per CDR3 protein. The data hold some 500,000 distinct CDR3 sequences, with 13% observed a single time. The sample consisted of PBMCs from blood, taken 40 to 50 days after vaccination. The sequence derives from a man aged 45-60 years who received an inactivated influenza vaccine. The rearrangement joins TRBV4-3 to TRBJ1-2, with 9 bases identical to TRBD1. This chain's CDR3 is CASSQAGQGTGYTF. In nucleotides, the CDR3 is TGCGCCAGCAGCCAAGCGGGACAGGGTACTGGCTACACCTTC.